These T cell receptor beta chains were read from a single sample in a study of T cell changes during pregnancy in multiple sclerosis. The repertoire was sequenced with immunoSEQ multiplex PCR; TCRdb's copy has only in-frame clones and lacks some. This table has roughly 58,000 clones, roughly 90% appearing once. This specimen consisted of CD8+ T cells from peripheral blood mononuclear cells, obtained before pregnancy. The receptors stem from a female donor with multiple sclerosis, enrolled in a pregnancy study. The CDR3 runs from the conserved cysteine through the conserved F or W. Each record gives: D gene, clone size, CDR3 length, J gene, V gene, CDR3 protein, CDR3 DNA. A D gene is named only where the DNA matches it firmly. Part of the rows lack a size; the others show once, few, many or a class for expanded clones.

>TRBD2|NA|19|TRBJ2-7|TRBV7-2
CASSLAGTSGNTTSPEQYF
TGTGCCAGCAGCTTAGCTGGGACTAGCGGAAACACTACTTCCCCCGAGCAGTACTTC
>TRBD1|NA|14|TRBJ2-7|TRBV2
CASSELGQVYEQYF
TGTGCCAGCAGTGAATTGGGACAGGTCTACGAGCAGTACTTC
>TRBD1|NA|18|TRBJ2-5|TRBV4-1
CASSQDITGGPYQETQYF
TGCGCCAGCAGCCAAGATATAACAGGGGGCCCGTACCAAGAGACCCAGTACTTC
>TRBD1|NA|16|TRBJ1-1|TRBV7-9
CASRAGTGGRWTEAFF
TGTGCCAGCAGGGCCGGGACAGGGGGCCGATGGACTGAAGCTTTCTTT
>TRBD1|NA|14|TRBJ2-7|TRBV27
CASSYMTGPYEQYF
TGTGCCAGCAGTTACATGACAGGGCCCTACGAGCAGTACTTC
>NA|once|15|TRBJ2-3|TRBV10-3
CAINPETGYTDTQYF
TGTGCCATCAACCCAGAGACAGGTTACACAGATACGCAGTATTTT
>TRBD2|NA|19|TRBJ2-1|TRBV9
CASSGRTSGLLSSYNEQFF
TGTGCCAGCAGCGGACGGACTAGCGGGTTGCTCAGCTCCTACAATGAGCAGTTCTTC
>NA|few|15|TRBJ1-2|TRBV18
CASSPAQGSTGGYTF
TGTGCCAGCTCACCGGCGCAGGGGAGTACGGGAGGCTACACCTTC
>TRBD2|once|16|TRBJ2-7|TRBV27
CASSFDAGGTFEEQYF
TGTGCCAGCAGTTTCGACGCGGGGGGGACGTTTGAAGAGCAGTACTTC
>NA|NA|14|TRBJ2-7|TRBV5-8
CASSFLSGSHEQYF
TGTGCCAGCAGCTTTCTATCTGGTTCCCACGAGCAGTACTTC
>TRBD2|NA|18|TRBJ2-1|TRBV2
CASSRFVGGGSSYNEQFF
TGTGCCAGCAGCCGATTTGTTGGCGGGGGAAGCTCCTACAATGAGCAGTTCTTC
>NA|NA|13|TRBJ1-1|TRBV15
CATRKGDNPEAFF
TGTGCCACCAGGAAGGGGGATAACCCTGAAGCTTTCTTT
>NA|NA|13|TRBJ2-1|TRBV9
CASTAGGINEQFF
TGTGCCAGCACTGCAGGGGGGATCAATGAGCAGTTCTTC
>TRBD2|NA|17|TRBJ2-1|TRBV10-3
CAISESMESGGYNEQFF
TGTGCCATCAGTGAAAGTATGGAAAGCGGGGGCTACAATGAGCAGTTCTTC
>TRBD1|NA|16|TRBJ1-2|TRBV9
CASSVEGRGHHYGYTF
TGTGCCAGCAGCGTAGAGGGCAGGGGGCACCACTATGGCTACACCTTC
>TRBD1|once|16|TRBJ1-1|TRBV4-2
CASSQVGGQGYTEAFF
TGTGCCAGCAGCCAAGTTGGGGGACAGGGGTACACTGAAGCTTTCTTT
>TRBD2|NA|14|TRBJ2-7|TRBV11-2
CASSPGGGSYEQYF
TGTGCCAGCAGCCCCGGGGGGGGCTCCTACGAGCAGTACTTC
>TRBD1|NA|14|TRBJ1-5|TRBV9
CASSVSGGGQPQHF
TGTGCCAGCAGCGTATCAGGGGGCGGTCAGCCCCAGCATTTT
>NA|NA|16|TRBJ1-2|TRBV9
CASSVDRQGLIYGYTF
TGTGCCAGCAGCGTAGACCGCCAGGGGCTTATCTATGGCTACACCTTC
>NA|NA|19|TRBJ1-3|TRBV21-1
CASSKAVRDRVISGNTIYF
TGTGCCAGCAGCAAAGCTGTAAGGGACAGGGTCATATCTGGAAACACCATATATTTT
>TRBD2|NA|19|TRBJ2-3|TRBV7-2
CASSPSGLAGGHTGDTQYF
TGTGCCAGCAGCCCGTCGGGACTAGCGGGGGGACATACAGGGGATACGCAGTATTTT
>NA|NA|13|TRBJ1-5|TRBV5-6
CASSLGGAWTQHF
TGTGCCAGCAGCTTGGGCGGAGCCTGGACCCAGCATTTT
>NA|NA|14|TRBJ2-2|TRBV2
CASSVLGYTGELFF
TGTGCCAGCAGTGTACTAGGGTACACCGGGGAGCTGTTTTTT
>TRBD2|NA|16|TRBJ2-7|TRBV11-2
CASSLGASGGSYEQYF
TGTGCCAGCAGCTTAGGGGCGAGCGGGGGGTCCTACGAGCAGTACTTC
>NA|once|14|TRBJ2-4|TRBV7-9
CASSLEVAENIQYF
TGTGCCAGCAGCTTAGAGGTCGCGGAAAACATTCAGTACTTC
>NA|NA|15|TRBJ1-1|TRBV5-1
CASSLDIPGSTEAFF
TGCGCCAGCAGCTTGGATATTCCGGGGAGCACTGAAGCTTTCTTT
>TRBD1|NA|15|TRBJ1-2|TRBV27
CASSLGVGGGYGYTF
TGTGCCAGCAGTTTAGGGGTAGGGGGCGGATATGGCTACACCTTC
>TRBD1|once|13|TRBJ2-7|TRBV5-6
CASSQGAVREQYF
TGTGCCAGCAGCCAGGGGGCGGTACGGGAGCAGTACTTC
>NA|few|15|TRBJ1-2|TRBV11-2
CASSSGVPSKDGYTF
TGTGCCAGCAGCTCGGGAGTTCCGTCCAAGGATGGCTACACCTTC
>NA|few|8|TRBJ1-1|TRBV5-8
CASRQAFF
TGTGCCAGCCGACAGGCTTTCTTT
>TRBD1|NA|15|TRBJ1-5|TRBV27
CASSIHRGGNQPQHF
TGTGCCAGCAGTATCCACAGGGGGGGCAATCAGCCCCAGCATTTT
>NA|once|14|TRBJ1-1|TRBV5-4
CASSYQGLGTEAFF
TGTGCCAGCAGCTACCAGGGACTCGGCACTGAAGCTTTCTTT
>NA|NA|15|TRBJ1-6|TRBV4-3
CASSQEQLRDSPLHF
TGCGCCAGCAGCCAAGAACAACTGAGGGATTCACCCCTCCACTTT
>TRBD1|NA|14|TRBJ2-7|TRBV4-3
CASSHRDRVDEQYF
TGCGCCAGCAGCCACCGGGACAGGGTCGACGAGCAGTACTTC
>NA|NA|14|TRBJ2-3|TRBV9
CASSAGSGGDTQYF
TGTGCCAGCAGCGCGGGGTCCGGGGGTGATACGCAGTATTTT
>NA|NA|13|TRBJ1-2|TRBV27
CASSWGGDYGYTF
TGTGCCAGCAGTTGGGGCGGAGACTATGGCTACACCTTC
>NA|NA|12|TRBJ2-7|TRBV19
CASSISPGEQYF
TGTGCCAGTAGTATATCACCCGGGGAGCAGTACTTC
>NA|NA|12|TRBJ2-3|TRBV5-5
CASSPATDTQYF
TGTGCCAGCAGCCCCGCGACAGATACGCAGTATTTT